This T cell receptor beta chain was found in a study of T cells in localized non-small cell lung cancer. Assay: immunoSEQ multiplex PCR; the TCRdb copy retains only in-frame clones and omits some. The table shows 35,000 to 40,000 clones, with 90% to 95% occurring only once. CDR3 length: 12 amino acids. Looked up from germline, CDR1 is SGDLS and CDR2 is YYNGEE. V dropped 0 bases and J dropped 9 bases, with 7 bases sitting between them. Points on this clone: Its antigen is undetermined.

Overall study results and limits: Sequencing involved a lone tumor region, leaving heterogeneity possible. Appearances in adjacent lung were noted for a median approximately 61 of the top 100 tumor clones. Higher adjacent-lung clonality was associated with shorter survival. The greatest T cell clonality was found in uninvolved adjacent lung (higher than in tumor).

The rearrangement uses TRBV9 and TRBJ2-1; D is uncertain. The clonotype comes from a female donor aged 60 or older with stage I lung adenocarcinoma. Sample: peripheral blood, taken before any cancer treatment. Here the CDR3 reads CASSVGVPEQFF. Here the CDR3 DNA reads TGTGCCAGCAGCGTAGGGGTCCCTGAGCAGTTCTTC. Using reference TRBV9 and TRBJ2-1 for the parts outside the CDR3, the full variable domain is DSGVTQTPKHLITATGQRVTLRCSPRSGDLSVYWYQQSLDQGLQFLIQYYNGEERAKGNILERFSAQQFPDLHSELNLSSLELGDSALYFCASSVGVPEQFFGPGTRLTVL.